The 26 T cell receptor beta chains given below trace back to one sample, sequenced in a study of blood T cell repertoires in COVID-19. The repertoire was sequenced with immunoSEQ multiplex PCR; TCRdb's copy has only in-frame clones and lacks some. The sample carries about 380,000 clones, nearly 90% recorded once. The sample consisted of peripheral blood. These receptor sequences come from a young man with active or convalescent COVID-19.

This clone appeared a few times. V and J are TRBV7-2 and TRBJ1-1; 8 bases align to TRBD1. The J segment lost 3 bases and the V segment lost 2 bases, leaving 5 bases of the junction unmatched. CDR1 and CDR2 from the germline V gene are SGHTA and FQGNSA. The CDR3 is made up of 15 amino acids. The CDR3 sequence: CASSLLGTGHTEAFF. The CDR3 coding sequence is TGTGCCAGCAGCTTACTAGGGACAGGACACACTGAAGCTTTCTTT.

This rearrangement joins TRBV27 to TRBJ2-1; maybe TRBD2 (6 bases). Germline loops: CDR1 MNHEY, CDR2 SMNVEV (reference sequence). This CDR3 has 15 residues. V gave up 2 bases and J gave up 10 bases, with 18 bases separating them. The CDR3 sequence is CASSLIGTHTNEQFF. The CDR3 DNA follows: TGTGCCAGCAGTTTAATTGGGACTCACACGAACGAGCAGTTCTTC.

About this clone: Compared with germline, one end of the junction differs, possibly owing to a read error. V usage is TRBV5-1 and J usage is TRBJ2-6; TRBD1 might be the D (5 bases). The CDR3 sequence is 16 residues long. Germline V gene sequence: CDR1 SGHRS, CDR2 YFSETQ. The CDR3 is CASSLGVISGANVLTF. The CDR3 region has the DNA TGCGCCAGCAGCTTGGGTGTAATCTCTGGGGCCAACGTGCTGACTTTC.

The chain joins TRBV12-3 or TRBV12-4 to TRBJ2-3; 7 bases align to TRBD1. CDR3 length equals 13 residues. Trimming took 7 bases from V and 4 from J; bases not matched to a gene: 5. The CDR3 protein is CASKLDRADTQYF. CDR3 bases: TGTGCCAGCAAATTAGACAGGGCAGATACGCAGTATTTT.

This clone has more than one count but fewer than ten. The chain joins TRBV5-6 to TRBJ1-2; the D is unclear. Germline CDR1 SGHDT, CDR2 YYEEEE. The CDR3 totals 12 residues. Trimming cost V 7 bases and J 4 bases, with 11 bases left between them. CDR3 in DNA: TGTGCCAGCGCGGAGGGAGGCTATGGCTACACCTTC. Amino acid sequence: CASAEGGYGYTF.

This chain links TRBV7-2 with TRBJ2-3; 14 bases align to TRBD2. J gave up 4 bases and V 4 bases, and 10 bases lay outside the gene matches. The germline gives CDR1 SGHTA, CDR2 FQGNSA. The CDR3 is 18 amino acids. CDR3 sequence: CASSYRVGTSGSSDTQYF. CDR3 nucleotides: TGTGCCAGCAGCTACAGGGTTGGGACTAGCGGGAGTTCAGATACGCAGTATTTT. Full variable domain (rest looked up from reference TRBV7-2 and TRBJ2-3): GAGVSQSPSNKVTEKGKDVELRCDPISGHTALYWYRQSLGQGLEFLIYFQGNSAPDKSGLPSDRFSAERTGGSVSTLTIQRTQQEDSAVYLCASSYRVGTSGSSDTQYFGPGTRLTVL.

This clone was counted a single time. The genes are TRBV29-1 and TRBJ2-7; D perhaps matches TRBD2 (5 bases). The CDR3 has 14 residues. Germline CDR1 reads SQVTM; CDR2 reads ANQGSEA. Trimming took off 2 bases at V and 0 bases at J, with 11 bases between the two ends. CDR3 residues: CSVETGKSSYEQYF. CDR3 sequence (DNA): TGCAGCGTTGAAACCGGGAAGAGCTCCTACGAGCAGTACTTC.

V gene TRBV7-9 combines with J gene TRBJ2-2, with D uncertain. The CDR3 is made up of 12 amino acids. Germline V gives CDR1 SEHNR, CDR2 FQNEAQ (reference sequence). The V and J ends lost 5 bases and 5 bases respectively, with 6 bases between them. The CDR3 spells CASSLSTGELFF. DNA for the CDR3: TGTGCCAGCAGCCTTTCGACCGGGGAGCTGTTTTTT. Full variable domain (remainder filled in from reference TRBV7-9 and TRBJ2-2): DTGVSQNPRHKITKRGQNVTFRCDPISEHNRLYWYRQTLGQGPEFLTYFQNEAQLEKSRLLSDRFSAERPKGSFSTLEIQRTEQGDSAMYLCASSLSTGELFFGEGSRLTVL.

The rearrangement links TRBV20-1 to TRBJ1-5; the D is unclear. Per germline, CDR1 DFQATT and CDR2 SNEGSKA (reference sequence). V was trimmed by 3 bases and J by 0 bases, leaving 15 bases between them. This CDR3 has 16 residues. In DNA, the CDR3 is TGCAGTGCTAGTATCCAGAATCCTTATAGCAATCAGCCCCAGCATTTT. Its protein product is CSASIQNPYSNQPQHF.

The gene calls are TRBV6-5 and TRBJ1-4; D is possibly TRBD1 (6 bases). The germline V and J ends were trimmed by 6 bases and 9 bases, with 17 bases remaining between them. The CDR3 contains 14 residues. From germline, CDR1 is MNHEY and CDR2 SVGAGI. The DNA of the CDR3 is TGTGCCAGCAGCCAGGGGTTCTCGAGTCAAAAACTGTTTTTT. Protein: CASSQGFSSQKLFF.

The V and J genes are TRBV15 and TRBJ2-7; 7 nucleotides agree with TRBD2. V trimming: 5 bases; J trimming: 4 bases; junction bases outside the gene matches: 8. Germline V CDR1 and CDR2: LNHNV, YYDKDF (reference sequence). This CDR3 region has 14 residues. The CDR3 sequence is CATSPGGSGYEQYF. The CDR3 DNA reads as TGTGCCACCAGCCCCGGGGGGAGTGGGTACGAGCAGTACTTC.

The chain employs TRBV11-2 and TRBJ1-3, with D possibly TRBD1 on 5 matching bases. Between the trimmed V and J ends, which lost 0 bases and 0 bases, there was a span of 9 bases. The CDR3 contains 16 residues. The germline CDR1 and CDR2 sequences are SGHAT and FQNNGV. CDR3 sequence (DNA): TGTGCCAGCAGCTTAGATCTGGGGGGCTCTGGAAACACCATATATTTT. This encodes CASSLDLGGSGNTIYF.

The genes are TRBV27 and TRBJ1-3; TRBD1 might be the D (6 bases). CDR3 size: 19 residues. The germline V gene has CDR1 MNHEY and CDR2 SMNVEV (reference sequence). V lost 5 bases, J lost 0 bases, and 23 bases lay in between. The CDR3: CASSEEDSVRRISGNTIYF. The CDR3 bases are TGTGCCAGCAGTGAAGAGGACAGTGTCCGACGTATCTCTGGAAACACCATATATTTT.

The genes are TRBV2 and TRBJ1-1, with 7 bases that match TRBD1. Losses at the gene ends were 6 bases for V and 0 bases for J; bases not matched to a gene: 10. The CDR3 consists of 16 residues. Germline CDR1 is SNHLY and CDR2 is FYNNEI. CDR3 sequence reads: CASSEPEGQLNTEAFF. The CDR3 DNA follows: TGTGCCAGCAGCGAACCCGAGGGACAGCTGAACACTGAAGCTTTCTTT.

V and J are TRBV5-4 and TRBJ2-2, with D perhaps matching TRBD1 (6 bases). This CDR3 is built from 15 residues. Looked up from germline, CDR1 is SGHNT and CDR2 is YYREEE (reference sequence). V gave up 4 bases and J gave up 0 bases, with 10 bases separating them. The CDR3 protein is CASSLDRSNTGELFF. CDR3 nucleotide sequence: TGTGCCAGCAGCCTAGACAGGTCGAACACCGGGGAGCTGTTTTTT.

The chain joins TRBV21-1 to TRBJ2-1; no DNA check was done on the table's D call, TRBD1. TRBV21-1 is labeled a pseudogene. This CDR3 spans 16 amino acids. DNA for the CDR3: TGTGCCAGCAGCTCCAAACCGGGACAGGGTGGTAGTGAGCAGTTCTTC. Translating it yields CASSSKPGQGGSEQFF.

This chain uses TRBV2 with TRBJ2-5; 8 bases fit TRBD1. This CDR3 contains 17 residues. V lost 4 bases and J lost 7; bases outside the gene matches: 17. Germline CDR1 is SNHLY and CDR2 is FYNNEI. This chain's CDR3 is CASSGPGQGVGTGTQYF. CDR3 nucleotide sequence: TGTGCCAGCAGTGGACCAGGACAGGGCGTCGGGACTGGGACCCAGTACTTC.

The rearrangement uses TRBV14 and TRBJ2-2, with 8 bases aligning to TRBD2. The CDR3 runs to 16 residues. Germline V gene lookup returns CDR1 SGHDN and CDR2 FVKESK. The V segment lost 6 bases and the J segment 3 bases; nucleotides outside the gene matches: 9. In nucleotides, the CDR3 is TGTGCCAGCAGAGGGACGGGAGGGCCTTACACCGGGGAGCTGTTTTTT. It encodes CASRGTGGPYTGELFF.

The chain recombines TRBV19 with TRBJ2-7; TRBD1 agrees at 12 bases. CDR1 and CDR2 from the germline V gene are LNHDA and SQIVND (reference sequence). This CDR3 is 14 amino acids long. V lost 9 bases, J lost 12 bases, and 15 bases stayed unmatched. The DNA of the CDR3 is TGTGCCAGCGCAACCGGGACAGGGGGCGGCAGGGTGTACTTC. It specifies CASATGTGGGRVYF.

The chain joins TRBV7-2 to TRBJ1-1, with D possibly matching TRBD1 (6 bases). The CDR3 covers 15 residues. V lost 8 bases and J lost 4, with 20 bases in between. Germline assignment: CDR1 SGHTA and CDR2 FQGNSA. CDR3 amino acids: CASAKAAGVGTEAFF. The CDR3 nucleotides are TGTGCCAGCGCAAAGGCGGCAGGGGTAGGCACTGAAGCTTTCTTT.

The chain uses TRBV5-5 and TRBJ1-2; possibly TRBD1 for D (5 bases). Germline V gene data show CDR1 as SGHKS and CDR2 as YYEKEE (reference sequence). Trimming removed 3 bases at V and 4 bases at J, with 16 bases between. The CDR3 is 15 amino acids. CDR3 DNA: TGTGCCAGCAGCTGGGCCCCCGGGGGGATCTATGGCTACACCTTC. Amino acids: CASSWAPGGIYGYTF.

This clone came up a few times. The rearrangement uses TRBV2 and TRBJ1-3; weak D call: TRBD1 (5 bases). Germline values: CDR1 SNHLY, CDR2 FYNNEI. The CDR3 length is 14 residues. V was pared by 7 bases and J by 4 bases, with 14 bases between. CDR3 residues: CASNSGGAGNTIYF. DNA for the CDR3: TGTGCCAGCAATTCGGGGGGAGCGGGAAACACCATATATTTT.

CDR3 residues: CASSIHRNTGELFF. Here the CDR3 DNA reads TGTGCCAGTAGTATCCACAGGAACACCGGGGAGCTGTTTTTT. The chain combines TRBV19 with TRBJ2-2, with D uncertain. The CDR3 runs to 14 residues. Germline CDR1 LNHDA, CDR2 SQIVND (reference sequence). Trimming pared 3 bases from V and 1 base from J, leaving 6 bases between. The variable domain in full, completed from reference TRBV19 and TRBJ2-2, reads DGGITQSPKYLFRKEGQNVTLSCEQNLNHDAMYWYRQDPGQGLRLIYYSQIVNDFQKGDIAEGYSVSREKKESFPLTVTSAQKNPTAFYLCASSIHRNTGELFFGEGSRLTVL.

The genes are TRBV18 and TRBJ1-2; D is unresolved. The CDR3 totals 14 residues. The germline CDR1 and CDR2 sequences are KGHSH and LQKENI. The V end lost 1 base, the J end lost 4 bases, and 10 bases lay between the germline ends. CDR3 amino acids: CASSPLGSSYGYTF. The CDR3 DNA reads TGTGCCAGCTCACCACTCGGGTCCTCCTATGGCTACACCTTC.

V is TRBV20-1 and J is TRBJ2-3; 11 bases match TRBD2. This CDR3 is built from 15 residues. Germline V gene sequence: CDR1 DFQATT, CDR2 SNEGSKA (reference sequence). The J segment lost 3 bases and the V segment lost 3 bases, leaving 5 bases of the junction unmatched. CDR3 in amino acids: CSASSGGAGTDTQYF. The CDR3 bases are TGCAGTGCTAGTAGCGGGGGGGCCGGAACAGATACGCAGTATTTT.

This chain joins TRBV21-1 and TRBJ2-5; TRBD2 is taken as the D call from the table, unchecked against the DNA. TRBV21-1 is assigned pseudogene status. The CDR3 has 15 residues. In nucleotides, the CDR3 is TGTGCCAGCAGCAATCACTTTTCTTCCCAAGAGACCCAGTACTTC. The encoded protein is CASSNHFSSQETQYF.